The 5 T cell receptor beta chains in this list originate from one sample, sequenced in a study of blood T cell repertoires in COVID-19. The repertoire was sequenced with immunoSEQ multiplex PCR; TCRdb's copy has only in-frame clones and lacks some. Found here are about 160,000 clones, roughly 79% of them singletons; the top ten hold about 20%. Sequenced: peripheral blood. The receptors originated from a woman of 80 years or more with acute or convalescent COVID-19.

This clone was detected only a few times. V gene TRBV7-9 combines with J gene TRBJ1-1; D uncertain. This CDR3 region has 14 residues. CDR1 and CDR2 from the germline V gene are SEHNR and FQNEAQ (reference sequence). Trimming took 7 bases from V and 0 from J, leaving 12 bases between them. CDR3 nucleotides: TGTGCCAGCACTCGGTACGAGATGAACACTGAAGCTTTCTTT. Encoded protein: CASTRYEMNTEAFF.

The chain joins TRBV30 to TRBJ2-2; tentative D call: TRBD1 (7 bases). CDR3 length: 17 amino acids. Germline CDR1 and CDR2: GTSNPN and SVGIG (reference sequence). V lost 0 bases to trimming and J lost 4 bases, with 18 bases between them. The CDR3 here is CAWSVPPGGRATGELFF. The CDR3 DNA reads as TGTGCCTGGAGTGTCCCTCCAGGGGGGCGCGCCACCGGGGAGCTGTTTTTT. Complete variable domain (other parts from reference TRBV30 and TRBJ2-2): SQTIHQWPATLVQPVGSPLSLECTVEGTSNPNLYWYRQAAGRGLQLLFYSVGIGQISSEVPQNLSASRPQDRQFILSSKKLLLSDSGFYLCAWSVPPGGRATGELFFGEGSRLTVL.

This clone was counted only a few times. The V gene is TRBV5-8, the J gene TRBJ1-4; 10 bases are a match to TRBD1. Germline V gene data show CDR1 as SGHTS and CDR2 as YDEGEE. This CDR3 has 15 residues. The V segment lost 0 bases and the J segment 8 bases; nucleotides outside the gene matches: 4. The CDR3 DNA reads TGTGCCAGCAGCTTGGCCGGGACAGGGGCGGAAAAACTGTTTTTT. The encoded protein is CASSLAGTGAEKLFF.

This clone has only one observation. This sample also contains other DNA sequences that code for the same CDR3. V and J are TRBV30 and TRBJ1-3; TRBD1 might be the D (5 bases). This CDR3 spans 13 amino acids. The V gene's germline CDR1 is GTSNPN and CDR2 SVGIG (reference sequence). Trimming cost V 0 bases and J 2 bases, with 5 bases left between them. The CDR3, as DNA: TGTGCCTGGAGTGTACAGGCTGGAAACACCATATATTTT. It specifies CAWSVQAGNTIYF.

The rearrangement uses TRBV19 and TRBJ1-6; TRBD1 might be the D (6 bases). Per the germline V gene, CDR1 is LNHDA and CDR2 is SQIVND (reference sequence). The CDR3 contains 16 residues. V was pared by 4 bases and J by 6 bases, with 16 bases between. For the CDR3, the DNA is TGTGCCAGTAGTAACAGGGCTGGTTTTCTTAATTCACCCCTCCACTTT. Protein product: CASSNRAGFLNSPLHF.